One and the same sample provided the 27 T cell receptor beta chains below, sequenced in a study of T cells in women clearing cervical HPV infection. Generated by immunoSEQ multiplex PCR, the TCRdb table keeps only in-frame clones and is missing some. This sample's clone table lists under 50,000 clones. Sequenced material: blood buffy coat. All receptors come from a woman aged 18 to 75 with a cervical HPV16 infection that either progressed to CIN3+ or cleared (not recorded which).

Partial CDR3 DNA: TGTGCCAGTAGTATGTTGGCCGCCACTAATATGAACACTGAA. This sequence encodes CASSMLAATNMNTE. The whole CDR3 reads CASSMLAATNMNTEAFF. The chain employs TRBV19 and TRBJ1-1, with D unclear. The read is 3 residues too short to cover the CDR3 end, so that end is filled in from the germline J gene. Trimming pared 3 bases from V and 0 bases from J, leaving 17 bases between. The CDR3 length is 17 residues. Germline V CDR1 and CDR2: LNHDA, SQIVND (reference sequence).

A remark on this clone: From the germline J gene comes the end of the CDR3, since the read stops 3 residues before it. The rearrangement links TRBV7-8 to TRBJ2-2; 7 bases fit TRBD1. Per germline, CDR1 SGHVS and CDR2 FQNEAQ. The CDR3 covers 15 residues. CDR3: CASSLGTGLNEKLFF. The covered CDR3 bases are TGTGCCAGCAGCTTAGGGACAGGATTAAATGAAAAG. The variable domain in full, completed from reference TRBV7-8 and TRBJ2-2, reads GAGVSQSPRYKVAKRGQDVALRCDPISGHVSLFWYQQALGQGPEFLTYFQNEAQLDKSGLPSDRFFAERPEGSVSTLKIQRTQQEDSAVYLCASSLGTGLNEKLFFGEGSRLTVL.

In regard to this clone: The read falls 3 residues short of the CDR3 end, and the missing part is taken from the germline J gene. This chain connects TRBV6-4 to TRBJ2-1; TRBD1 might be the D (5 bases). The CDR3 sequence is 13 residues long. The germline V and J ends were trimmed by 0 bases and 8 bases, with 8 bases remaining between them. CDR1 and CDR2 from the germline V gene are MRHNA and SNTAGT. CDR3 region: CASSDSTEHEQFF. The part of the CDR3 DNA that was read is TGTGCCAGCAGTGACTCGACAGAACATGAG.

For this clone: The read ends 3 residues before the CDR3 terminus; that terminus is restored from the germline J gene. V and J are TRBV19 and TRBJ1-4; 7 bases match TRBD1. CDR3 length equals 17 residues. CDR1 is LNHDA, CDR2 SQIVND, per germline (reference sequence). The CDR3 bases that were read are TGTGCCAGTAGTATCCGGACAGGTAGCTCTGGGGCCAACGTA. Amino acids: CASSIRTGSSGANV. The CDR3 as a whole reads CASSIRTGSSGANVLFF.

In the case of this clone: The missing CDR3 end, 3 residues past where the read stops, is filled in from the germline J gene. V and J are TRBV7-9 and TRBJ2-1; possible D gene TRBD2, 6 bases. The V end was cut by 5 bases, the J end by 2 bases, with 13 bases between. The CDR3 spans 15 residues. CDR1 is SEHNR, CDR2 FQNEAQ, per germline (reference sequence). The part of the CDR3 DNA that was read is TGTGCCAGCAGCGCGCGGGGTTCAGCCTACAATGAG. As protein: CASSARGSAYNE. The whole CDR3 reads CASSARGSAYNEQFF.

On this clone itself: The read finishes 3 residues shy of the CDR3 end, and the germline J gene is used to complete it. The chain employs TRBV12-3 or TRBV12-4 and TRBJ1-5; the match to TRBD1 covers 7 bases. Germline trimming cut 2 bases from V and 4 bases from J; bases unmatched to any gene: 5. The CDR3 runs 15 residues. CDR3: CASSLKGAENQPQHF. CDR3 DNA, as far as it was read: TGTGCCAGCAGTTTAAAGGGGGCAGAGAATCAGCCC.

CDR3: CASSAGKGLNQPQHF. The DNA read from the CDR3 is TGTGCCAGCAGTGCCGGGAAGGGGCTCAATCAGCCC. The J gene is TRBJ1-5, the V gene TRBV2; tentatively, D is TRBD1 (5 bases). The read finishes 3 residues shy of the CDR3 end, and the germline J gene is used to complete it. V lost 4 bases and J lost 3, with 13 bases in between. The germline V gene encodes CDR1 SNHLY and CDR2 FYNNEI. The CDR3 covers 15 residues.

Turning to this clone: With the read ending 3 residues before the CDR3 end, the germline J gene is used to fill in that end. The V call is TRBV9, the J call TRBJ2-5; D ambiguous. This CDR3 has 13 residues. Trimming removed 4 bases from V and 5 bases from J, with 12 bases in between. The germline V gene encodes CDR1 SGDLS and CDR2 YYNGEE. The part of the CDR3 DNA that was read is TGTGCCAGCAGCCCAGACAAACATGAGACC. Translation: CASSPDKHET. The full-length CDR3 reads as CASSPDKHETQYF.

As for this clone: The read finishes 3 residues shy of the CDR3 end, and the germline J gene is used to complete it. The chain is built from TRBV29-1 and TRBJ1-3; the D gene is possibly TRBD1 (5 bases). V lost 5 bases and J 4 bases, leaving 12 bases between the germline ends. In germline, CDR1 is SQVTM, CDR2 ANQGSEA. This CDR3 has 13 amino acids. The CDR3 spells CSVSKGAGNTIYF. The CDR3 bases that were read are TGCAGCGTTTCTAAAGGGGCCGGAAACACC.

A word on this clone: The sequenced fragment ends 3 residues before the CDR3 boundary, so the rest is inferred from the germline J gene. The rearrangement uses TRBV5-4 and TRBJ1-1; D remains ambiguous. This CDR3 comprises 14 residues. The germline gives CDR1 SGHNT, CDR2 YYREEE (reference sequence). Trimming pared 0 bases from V and 5 bases from J, leaving 11 bases between. The chain's CDR3 is CASSLGLPITEAFF. CDR3 bases read: TGTGCCAGCAGCTTGGGGCTTCCGATTACTGAA.

Remarks on this clone: Read coverage stops 3 residues before the CDR3 terminus; the germline J gene supplies the remainder. J is TRBJ2-2 and V is TRBV30; 7 bases agree with TRBD1. The V gene's germline CDR1 is GTSNPN and CDR2 SVGIG (reference sequence). V gave up 2 bases and J gave up 2 bases; unmatched junction bases: 5. The CDR3 runs to 15 residues. CDR3 in amino acids: CAWSRGGGNTGELFF. The covered CDR3 bases are TGTGCCTGGAGTAGAGGGGGCGGTAACACCGGGGAG.

On this clone itself: The read ends 3 residues early relative to the CDR3; the germline J gene fills the gap. The V and J genes are TRBV7-2 and TRBJ1-5, with TRBD1 as a possible D gene (6 bases). There are 15 residues in the CDR3. From germline, CDR1 is SGHTA and CDR2 FQGNSA. Trimming took off 2 bases at V and 2 bases at J, with 10 bases between the two ends. The CDR3 reads CASSLNRDGNQPQHF. CDR3 DNA, as far as it was read: TGTGCCAGCAGCTTAAACAGGGACGGCAATCAGCCC.

As to this clone: With the read ending 3 residues before the CDR3 end, the germline J gene is used to fill in that end. This sequence joins TRBV7-2 and TRBJ1-4; 7 bases match TRBD1. Germline CDR1 is SGHTA and CDR2 is FQGNSA. The CDR3 contains 14 residues. CDR3 residues: CASSRGTDNSPLFF. The CDR3 DNA, read in part, is TGTGCCAGCAGCCGCGGGACAGATAATTCACCA.

As concerns this clone: The sequenced fragment ends 3 residues before the CDR3 boundary, so the rest is inferred from the germline J gene. V and J are TRBV7-9 and TRBJ2-7; D remains ambiguous. The CDR3 covers 13 residues. V lost 8 bases, J lost 0 bases, and 11 bases lay in between. CDR1 and CDR2 from the germline V gene are SEHNR and FQNEAQ (reference sequence). The CDR3 is CASDAVSSYEQYF. The covered CDR3 bases are TGTGCCAGCGATGCGGTTAGCTCCTACGAG.

A word on this clone: The sequence runs out 3 residues before the end of the CDR3; the remainder is reconstructed from the germline J gene. This chain uses TRBV18 with TRBJ2-3, with TRBD1 matching over 10 bases. Germline lookup yields CDR1 KGHSH and CDR2 LQKENI. This CDR3 region has 19 residues. The CDR3 DNA, read in part, is TGTGCCAGCTCACCTTCTGCGGGACAGGGGAATTCGGGCAATCAGCCG. This sequence encodes CASSPSAGQGNSGNQP. The whole CDR3 protein is CASSPSAGQGNSGNQPQYF.

To note about this clone: The sequence runs out 3 residues before the end of the CDR3; the remainder is reconstructed from the germline J gene. This chain uses TRBV2 with TRBJ2-7; D is perhaps TRBD1 or TRBD2 (5 bases each). V lost 10 bases to trimming and J lost 3 bases, with 10 bases between them. CDR1 is SNHLY, CDR2 FYNNEI, per germline. There are 11 residues in the CDR3. CDR3 protein: CATSRGYEQYF. The covered CDR3 bases are TGTGCCACCTCGAGGGGCTACGAG.

Concerning this clone itself: The junction and the germline gene differ at one end; a read error may be behind it. The CDR3 end falls 3 residues outside the read, so it is completed with the germline J gene. The chain links TRBV4-2 to TRBJ2-7; D unclear. Germline values: CDR1 LGHNA, CDR2 YNFKEQ. The CDR3 has 18 amino acids. The sequenced CDR3 bases are TGCGCCAGCAGCCAAGGAATAGGGTTATCGGAGTCTCATGACGAG. This encodes CASSQGIGLSESHDE. The whole CDR3 protein is CASSQGIGLSESHDEQYF.

Comments on this clone: The CDR3 goes on 3 residues after the read ends, and that part is filled in from the germline J gene. The chain links TRBV19 to TRBJ2-1; D gene unclear. This CDR3 region has 15 residues. Trimming removed 6 bases from V and 2 bases from J, with 14 bases in between. CDR1 LNHDA and CDR2 SQIVND come from the germline V gene (reference sequence). The sequenced CDR3 bases are TGTGCCAGTAGCGATCCTAGGATAACCTACAATGAG. This sequence encodes CASSDPRITYNE. The full CDR3 protein reads CASSDPRITYNEQFF.

To note about this clone: The read ends 3 residues before the CDR3 terminus; that terminus is restored from the germline J gene. The chain is built from TRBV7-9 and TRBJ1-5, with D uncertain. Germline CDR1 and CDR2: SEHNR and FQNEAQ (reference sequence). V was trimmed by 5 bases and J by 5 bases, leaving 10 bases between them. The length of the CDR3 is 13 residues. CDR3 sequence: CASSPTNDQPQHF. The CDR3 bases that were read are TGTGCCAGCAGCCCCACTAACGATCAGCCC.

To note about this clone: The read terminates 3 residues before the CDR3 end, so the remaining end is supplied by the germline J gene. The chain employs TRBV19 and TRBJ1-1, with D possibly matching TRBD1 (5 bases). V dropped 0 bases and J dropped 6 bases, with 8 bases sitting between them. Germline V gene sequence: CDR1 LNHDA, CDR2 SQIVND (reference sequence). This CDR3 spans 13 amino acids. This CDR3 reads CASSIERGAEAFF. CDR3 bases read: TGTGCCAGTAGTATAGAGAGGGGCGCTGAA.

A remark on this clone: Coverage ceases 3 residues before the CDR3 finishes, and the germline J gene fills in the end. V gene TRBV19 combines with J gene TRBJ1-5, with 10 bases identical to TRBD1. Germline CDR1 and CDR2: LNHDA and SQIVND (reference sequence). The CDR3 covers 17 residues. V was clipped by 3 bases and J by 4 bases; unmatched bases: 9. Incomplete CDR3 DNA: TGTGCCAGTAGTATTCGAAAGGGACAGGGGTCGAATCAGCCC. Translated, it gives CASSIRKGQGSNQP. The whole CDR3 sequence reads CASSIRKGQGSNQPQHF.

A word on this clone: The DNA ends 3 residues before the CDR3 does, and the rest of the CDR3 is filled in from the germline J gene. The chain employs TRBV19 and TRBJ2-5, with 8 bases fitting TRBD2. This CDR3 is built from 13 residues. CDR1 and CDR2 from the germline V gene are LNHDA and SQIVND (reference sequence). The CDR3 protein is CASAHAGGSTQYF. The CDR3 DNA, read in part, is TGTGCCAGTGCCCATGCGGGGGGTAGTACC.

Partial CDR3 DNA: TGTGCCTGGAGTGCCCTAGCGGGAGGGCCGATCTACAATGAC. Its translation is CAWSALAGGPIYND. The CDR3 in full is CAWSALAGGPIYNDYTF. This sequence joins TRBV30 and TRBJ1-2; D ambiguous. The read is 3 residues too short to cover the CDR3 end, so that end is filled in from the germline J gene. The CDR3 runs 17 residues. Per germline, CDR1 GTSNPN and CDR2 SVGIG (reference sequence).

Comment on this clone: The read ends 3 residues before the CDR3 terminus; that terminus is restored from the germline J gene. J is TRBJ2-4 and V is TRBV7-9; no definite D call. The CDR3 spans 15 residues. Germline assignment: CDR1 SEHNR and CDR2 FQNEAQ (reference sequence). CDR3 loop: CASSLGDNSNQPQYF. The CDR3 bases that were read are TGTGCCAGCAGCTTAGGAGATAATAGCAATCAGCCT.

Comment on this clone: The observed sequence ends 3 residues before the CDR3 terminus, with the missing tail filled in from the germline J gene. The rearrangement links TRBV4-1 to TRBJ2-7; 9 positions match TRBD2. The CDR3 length is 15 residues. Trimming at V came to 7 bases and at J to 5 bases, leaving 12 bases not matched to a gene. Germline-derived CDR1 and CDR2 are MGHRA and YSYEKL. CDR3 loop: CASIVRTSENHEQYF. The DNA read from the CDR3 is TGCGCCAGCATCGTTCGGACTAGCGAGAATCACGAG.

Concerning this clone itself: Sequencing ends 3 residues short of the CDR3 end; the germline J gene provides the rest. The J gene is TRBJ2-7, the V gene TRBV20-1; 8 bases are a match to TRBD2. With V trimmed by 2 bases and J by 6 bases, 9 bases remained unmatched. Germline-derived CDR1 and CDR2 are DFQATT and SNEGSKA (reference sequence). The CDR3 covers 14 residues. This CDR3 is CSARSAGALLEQYF. The CDR3 DNA, read in part, is TGCAGTGCTAGATCAGCGGGAGCTCTCCTCGAG.

On this clone itself: Sequencing ends 3 residues short of the CDR3 end; the germline J gene provides the rest. Other DNA sequences from this sample encode an identical CDR3 as well. The chain has TRBV18 and TRBJ1-5, with a tentative D call TRBD1 (5 bases). Between the trimmed V and J ends, which lost 2 bases and 5 bases, there was a span of 7 bases. The CDR3 covers 13 residues. The germline V gene has CDR1 KGHSH and CDR2 LQKENI. Partial CDR3 DNA: TGTGCCAGCTCACCAGGCAGGGATCAGCCC. Translation gives CASSPGRDQP. The entire CDR3 protein is CASSPGRDQPQHF.